This T cell receptor beta chain stems from a study of T-cell memory formation after mild COVID-19. Turning to the study itself: TCR clusters were largely donor specific.

Study-wide results and caveats: Some SARS-CoV-2-responding clones were already detected in memory before infection. Mostly located in CM and EM were contracting CD4+ clones, with contracting CD8+ clones located in EMRA. Later expanders leaned CD4+, whereas clones that contracted between day 15 and 85 were balanced CD4/CD8.

On this clonotype: Its antigen is still unknown.

This CDR3 spans 12 amino acids. V lost 4 bases and J 5 bases, leaving 11 bases between the germline ends. Germline assignment: CDR1 SQVTM and CDR2 ANQGSEA. TCRdb analysed the 5' RACE reads with MiXCR anew, one entry per CDR3 protein. The data show approximately 240,000 distinct CDR3 sequences, with around 17% seen just once and approximately 3.5% held by the top ten. The specimen sequenced was PBMCs or a T cell subset sorted from them (not recorded which). The V and J genes are TRBV29-1 and TRBJ1-2; D remains unclear. The source of this sequence is a man younger than 35 who had mild COVID-19 (a few samples of this study predate the infection). Cell type and time point are not known. The CDR3 is CSVGQELYGYTF. The CDR3 nucleotides are TGCAGCGTTGGGCAGGAGTTATATGGCTACACCTTC.